The 8 T cell receptor beta chains below were found in one sample sequenced in a study of blood T cell repertoires in COVID-19. The table came from immunoSEQ multiplex PCR; TCRdb's copy has only in-frame clones and leaves some out. This table holds around 88,000 clones, over 75% found once. Sequencing was done on a sample of peripheral blood. The receptors were sampled from a man in his sixties with acute or convalescent COVID-19.

The genes are TRBV11-2 and TRBJ2-3; no firm D call. Looked up from germline, CDR1 is SGHAT and CDR2 is FQNNGV. The CDR3 has 14 amino acids. V lost 8 bases and J lost 1, with 13 bases in between. The CDR3 nucleotides are TGTGCCAGCGGAACACTACCGGGCACAGATACGCAGTATTTT. Translating gives CASGTLPGTDTQYF.

This rearrangement joins TRBV4-3 to TRBJ1-1; no definite D call. CDR1 is LGHNA and CDR2 is YSLEER in the germline V gene. The CDR3 sequence is 13 residues long. V was cut by 1 base and J by 1 base, with 4 bases left in between. CDR3 residues: CASSQAGNTEAFF. In DNA, the CDR3 is TGCGCCAGCAGCCAAGCGGGGAACACTGAAGCTTTCTTT.

The J gene is TRBJ2-7, the V gene TRBV5-8; 9 nucleotides agree with TRBD1. Germline CDR1 and CDR2: SGHTS and YDEGEE. This CDR3 has 14 amino acids. The V gene end was trimmed by 0 bases and the J gene end by 3 bases; junction bases not matched to a gene: 1. CDR3 DNA: TGTGCCAGCAGCTTGGGGGGACAGGGCTACGAGCAGTACTTC. Translating gives CASSLGGQGYEQYF.

The chain links TRBV5-4 to TRBJ2-7; possible D gene TRBD2, 5 bases. Between the trimmed V and J ends, which lost 0 bases and 7 bases, there was a span of 11 bases. The CDR3 runs to 13 residues. Germline V lookup: CDR1 SGHNT, CDR2 YYREEE (reference sequence). DNA for the CDR3: TGTGCCAGCAGCTTGGATCCGGGAAGGGAGCAGTACTTC. Its protein is CASSLDPGREQYF.

The chain uses TRBV7-2 and TRBJ2-3, with 7 bases lining up with TRBD1. CDR3 length: 16 residues. In germline, CDR1 is SGHTA, CDR2 FQGNSA. Losses at the gene ends were 5 bases for V and 1 base for J; bases not matched to a gene: 9. The CDR3 here is CASSGTGTAGTDTQYF. The CDR3 coding sequence is TGTGCCAGCAGCGGAACCGGGACAGCAGGCACAGATACGCAGTATTTT.

V and J are TRBV7-2 and TRBJ1-1, with unresolved D. Germline loops: CDR1 SGHTA, CDR2 FQGNSA. Trimming left V 5 bases short and J 3 bases short, with 4 bases between. The CDR3 spans 11 residues. The CDR3 coding sequence is TGTGCCAGCAGCCCTTACACTGAAGCTTTCTTT. It yields the protein CASSPYTEAFF.

This clone was observed once. This chain links TRBV21-1 with TRBJ1-2; the table gives TRBD1 as D, unverified against the DNA. TRBV21-1 is noted as a pseudogene. This CDR3 contains 16 residues. CDR3 nucleotides: TGTGCCAGCAGAGGGGTCGGGACACTGGTCACGGGTGGCTACACCTTC. It yields the protein CASRGVGTLVTGGYTF.

The chain uses TRBV4-1 and TRBJ1-2; 7 positions agree with TRBD1. The V segment lost 2 bases and the J segment 2 bases; nucleotides outside the gene matches: 2. Germline CDR1 is MGHRA and CDR2 is YSYEKL. The CDR3 is made up of 14 amino acids. The CDR3 nucleotides are TGCGCCAGCAGCCAAACGACAGGGAACTATGGCTACACCTTC. Its translation is CASSQTTGNYGYTF.